This T cell receptor beta chain was captured by sequencing in a study of CD8 T cells in ankylosing spondylitis. Points on this clonotype: The target antigen is unknown.

Each CDR3 protein gets one entry after TCRdb re-called the 5' RACE reads with MiXCR. This table has about 33,000 distinct CDR3 sequences, 10% to 15% appearing once. Trimming stripped 4 bases from V and 2 bases from J, with 10 bases between. The CDR3 spans 13 residues. Germline V lookup: CDR1 SQVTM, CDR2 ANQGSEA. Study findings and constraints: Apparently characteristic of ankylosing spondylitis blood was a TCR beta motif (about 8 highly homologous variants).

The receptor was isolated from a male donor with ankylosing spondylitis. This chain joins TRBV29-1 and TRBJ2-3; a weak D match, TRBD2 (5 bases). The source material was synovial fluid, either unsorted or a sorted T cell fraction (not recorded which). CDR3 residues: CSVVRGITDTQYF. The CDR3 DNA sequence: TGCAGCGTTGTTCGAGGGATCACAGATACGCAGTATTTT.